This TCR beta chain was captured in a study of T cell responses to AZD1222 COVID-19 vaccine (dated by TCRdb to the early 2020s). Background on the whole study: TCR sequencing was performed for more than 230 trial participants, of whom 200 to 210 were given two doses of AZD1222 and some 26 were given two doses of MenACWY control vaccine. Enrollment into the trials was organized by age into subgroups of 18-55, 56-69 and 70-plus years, and those subgroups contained 148, 28 and 57 TCR-sequenced participants, respectively. Points the paper makes about the study in general: In the small 56-69-year group, the increase in depth fell short of significance, most likely because of low power. Vaccine-associated CD4 TCRs spanned the whole spike protein, with dominant responses in regions 160-218 and 743-854. After two AZD1222 doses, spike-specific TCR breadth and depth were significantly higher than at day 0 and than in MenACWY recipients. Reportedly, almost half of the unique spike-specific TCRs recognized epitopes lying outside the regions that are mutated in the B.1.351 and B.1.1.7 variants. Most participants were white British and females outnumbered males, and the authors suggested that clonal diversity may have been underestimated. Because no day 14 peak-response samples were available, the repertoires could be characterized only after the peak T cell response. Conclusions about previously exposed vaccinees are limited because only five to seven AZD1222 recipients were SARS-CoV-2 seropositive at baseline.

Taken with the paper, the label for time point translates to: about 28 days (+/-7) after the second vaccine dose. AZD1222 recipients whose second dose came at about 4 weeks and those whose second dose came at about 12 weeks were combined into one group, since spike-specific TCR depth and breadth did not differ between the two schedules. Vaccinee samples were obtained from the UK trials COV001 and COV002, which included a single-blind randomized controlled phase 2/3 trial of AZD1222 (ChAdOx1 nCoV-19) in healthy adults. Trial participant PBMC samples were collected at day 0 and day 28 after the second dose for TCRbeta chain sequencing. The CDR3 regions of human TCRbeta chains were subjected to immunosequencing. The authors' analysis ran thus. Repertoire TCRs were matched against a reference library of SARS-CoV-2-specific TCRs generated with the MIRA antigen-specificity platform. Breadth was defined as the fraction of unique TCRs that were SARS-CoV-2-associated, and depth was defined as the fraction of total T cells that were SARS-CoV-2-associated. Using the MIRA data, each spike-specific TCR was mapped to the spike region that the TCR reacts to and placed in a CD4 or CD8 class. Log10-transformed breadth and depth values were compared by one-way ANOVA with Sidak's multiple comparisons tests. As stored in TCRdb, this immuneACCESS dataset retains in-frame rearrangements with V and J assigned. A fraction of the clones does not appear; measured against another copy, unresolved V genes explain less than half of the discrepancy, and the remainder lacks a known reason. V and J calls and clone size follow that table, whereas D and trimming were derived from the DNA. The table for this sample lists 85,000 or so clones; around 83% of them were counted only once. The ten largest make up about 6% of the sample.

About this clone: Its target antigen remains unknown. It has no much larger one-base neighbor in the sample; base qualities were not kept.

From its cysteine to its phenylalanine, the CDR3 spans 16 amino acids. The retained sequence is limited to the CDR3, 48 bases, with the frame set at the first base. CDR1 is given as MNHEY and CDR2 as SVGEGT, both from the germline V gene. V loses 5 bases at its end and J loses 2 bases; junction bases beyond the gene matches: 4. The receptor's source is an adult who received the AZD1222 COVID-19 vaccine. This sequence uses TRBV6-2 or TRBV6-3 and TRBJ1-5, with 12 bases matching TRBD1. The sequencing here drew on peripheral blood, taken 28 days after the second AZD1222 dose. Here the CDR3 is given as CASSGTGGIGNQPQHF. The DNA is as follows: TGTGCCAGCAGTGGGACAGGGGGCATAGGCAATCAGCCCCAGCATTTT.